A selection of T cell receptor beta chains follows, all from one sample in a study of cytomegalovirus exposure and HLA in healthy donors. The assay was immunoSEQ multiplex PCR, and TCRdb's table has in-frame clones only and misses some. The sample shows tens of thousands of clones, 94% of them seen only once. The sample consisted of PBMCs. The receptors were gathered from a woman aged 18-29 years in good health and CMV-seronegative. The CDR3 runs from the conserved cysteine through the conserved F or W. The D gene is left open where the match is weak. Only some rows state a clone size, as once, few, many or a class for expanded clones.

>TRBD2|-|TRBJ2-7|TRBV9
TGTGCCAGCAGCGTAGGTAGCGGGATTTACGAGCAGTACTTC
CASSVGSGIYEQYF
>TRBD1|once|TRBJ2-1|TRBV7-3
TGTGCCAGCAGCTCCCTACAGGGGCCGGCTGGTGAGCAGTTCTTC
CASSSLQGPAGEQFF
>TRBD2|-|TRBJ2-1|TRBV5-6
TGTGCCAGCAGCGGACCGGGACTAGCGGTGTACAATGAGCAGTTCTTC
CASSGPGLAVYNEQFF
>TRBD1|-|TRBJ1-6|TRBV6-6
TGTGCCAGCAGACGCGGGACAGGGATATCACCCCTCCACTTT
CASRRGTGISPLHF
>TRBD2|-|TRBJ2-7|TRBV10-3
TGTGCCATCAGTGAGCCGGGCGGGGGGAGCTCCTACGAGCAGTACTTC
CAISEPGGGSSYEQYF
>TRBD1|-|TRBJ2-3|TRBV28
TGTGCCAGCAGTGCGGGACAGGGATGGTCAGATACGCAGTATTTT
CASSAGQGWSDTQYF
>TRBD2|-|TRBJ2-2|TRBV11-2
TGTGCCAGCAGCCTCACTCTCGAGCGGGGTGGGACCGGGGAGCTGTTTTTT
CASSLTLERGGTGELFF
>TRBD1|-|TRBJ2-5|TRBV7-2
TGTGCCAGCAGCCAGGGACAGAGGATTGGGGCCCAGTACTTC
CASSQGQRIGAQYF
>-|-|TRBJ1-5|TRBV28
TGTGCCAGCAGAACGACAGTTAATCAGCCCCAGCATTTT
CASRTTVNQPQHF
>TRBD1|-|TRBJ2-1|TRBV2
TGTGCCAGCAGGGGCCGGACAGGGGGCTTGTACAATGAGCAGTTCTTC
CASRGRTGGLYNEQFF
>-|-|TRBJ1-1|TRBV12-5
TGTGCTAGTGGTTTACAGGGAGGGGTGTCTTTCTTT
CASGLQGGVSFF
>-|few|TRBJ2-3|TRBV5-8
TGTGCCAGCAGCTTGTACTCGGCTAGAGGGCATACGCAGTATTTT
CASSLYSARGHTQYF
>TRBD2|-|TRBJ2-5|TRBV7-9
TGTGCCAGCAGCTTTTCAGTCGGGCTAGCGGGGGCCTTACAAGAGACCCAGTACTTC
CASSFSVGLAGALQETQYF
>-|once|TRBJ2-7|TRBV7-2
TGTGCCAGCAGCTTAGGCCGGGGGGCGGGGGAGCAGTACTTC
CASSLGRGAGEQYF
>-|-|TRBJ2-5|TRBV18
TGTGCCAGCTCACCAAGGGAGGTAGCAGAGGAGACCCAGTACTTC
CASSPREVAEETQYF
>-|once|TRBJ1-5|TRBV11-2
TGTGCCAGCAGCTTAGTTCGAGGGCAGCCCCAGCATTTT
CASSLVRGQPQHF
>-|-|TRBJ1-5|TRBV14
TGTGCCAGCAGCCCCGGACTCAATCAGCCCCAGCATTTT
CASSPGLNQPQHF
>-|-|TRBJ2-3|TRBV11-2
TGTGCCAGCAGCTTAGATTATCGGGGGGCCAGCACAGATACGCAGTATTTT
CASSLDYRGASTDTQYF
>-|-|TRBJ2-7|TRBV19
TGTGCCAGTAGTATAGCGGCTAGAAAGGCCTACGAGCAGTACTTC
CASSIAARKAYEQYF
>-|-|TRBJ2-1|TRBV21-1
TGTGCCAGCAGCAAACCTCCAAGGCGGGGGCCGCCGTACAATGAGCAGTTCTTC
CASSKPPRRGPPYNEQFF
>TRBD1|once|TRBJ2-7|TRBV7-8
TGTGCCAGCAGCTTAGTGCCGGGACAGGGCGCCTACGAGCAGTACTTC
CASSLVPGQGAYEQYF
>-|-|TRBJ1-5|TRBV6-1
TGTGCCAGCAGGGAGACGGGATCGGGCGAGCCCCAGCATTTT
CASRETGSGEPQHF
>-|-|TRBJ2-2|TRBV5-4
TGTGCCAGCAGCTTGGAGTCCGGGGCCGGGGAGCTGTTTTTT
CASSLESGAGELFF
>TRBD1|-|TRBJ2-2|TRBV2
TGTGCCAGCATTCACCGGGACAGCAAGAACACCGGGGAGCTGTTTTTT
CASIHRDSKNTGELFF
>TRBD1|-|TRBJ1-1|TRBV7-2
TGTGCCAGCAGCTGGACAGGGGGCACTGAAGCTTTCTTT
CASSWTGGTEAFF
>-|-|TRBJ1-1|TRBV27
TGTGCCAGCAGAACCATCGGTCTCACTGAAGCTTTCTTT
CASRTIGLTEAFF
>TRBD1|-|TRBJ1-5|TRBV19
TGTGCCAGTACCTTGACAGGGGGTTTACAGCCCCAGCATTTT
CASTLTGGLQPQHF
>TRBD1|-|TRBJ2-1|TRBV11-3
TGTGCCAGCAGCAAGGGACAGGGCAACAATGAGCAGTTCTTC
CASSKGQGNNEQFF
>TRBD1|-|TRBJ2-7|TRBV4-3
TGCGCCAGCAGCCAAGTAGAAGGGGGCGGGTACGAGCAGTACTTC
CASSQVEGGGYEQYF
>-|few|TRBJ2-3|TRBV11-2
TGTGCCAGCAGACCATCCCTAGCATCTTTTGCAGATACGCAGTATTTT
CASRPSLASFADTQYF
>TRBD1|-|TRBJ1-4|TRBV7-9
TGTGCCAGCAGCCCCGGACAGGGGACTAATGAAAAACTGTTTTTT
CASSPGQGTNEKLFF
>-|-|TRBJ2-7|TRBV18
TGTGCCAGCTCACCTACCCCCAGTTCCTACGAGCAGTACTTC
CASSPTPSSYEQYF
>TRBD2|-|TRBJ2-7|TRBV7-2
TGTGCCAGCAGCTCCTCACCCGGGACTAGTACGTACGAGCAGTACTTC
CASSSSPGTSTYEQYF
>-|-|TRBJ2-1|TRBV5-1
TGCGCCAGCAGCTCGGGACTCGAACCGACGGTTTCCCCCAATGAGCAGTTCTTC
CASSSGLEPTVSPNEQFF
>TRBD1|-|TRBJ2-3|TRBV19
TGTGCCAGTAGTATGGGGACAGCTAGCACAGATACGCAGTATTTT
CASSMGTASTDTQYF
>TRBD1|-|TRBJ1-5|TRBV2
TGTGCCAGCAGCGCGGACAGGGCCCAGCCCCAGCATTTT
CASSADRAQPQHF
>-|-|TRBJ2-1|TRBV28
TGTGCCAGCAAGGGGGGAGGGCTTTTGAATGAGCAGTTCTTC
CASKGGGLLNEQFF